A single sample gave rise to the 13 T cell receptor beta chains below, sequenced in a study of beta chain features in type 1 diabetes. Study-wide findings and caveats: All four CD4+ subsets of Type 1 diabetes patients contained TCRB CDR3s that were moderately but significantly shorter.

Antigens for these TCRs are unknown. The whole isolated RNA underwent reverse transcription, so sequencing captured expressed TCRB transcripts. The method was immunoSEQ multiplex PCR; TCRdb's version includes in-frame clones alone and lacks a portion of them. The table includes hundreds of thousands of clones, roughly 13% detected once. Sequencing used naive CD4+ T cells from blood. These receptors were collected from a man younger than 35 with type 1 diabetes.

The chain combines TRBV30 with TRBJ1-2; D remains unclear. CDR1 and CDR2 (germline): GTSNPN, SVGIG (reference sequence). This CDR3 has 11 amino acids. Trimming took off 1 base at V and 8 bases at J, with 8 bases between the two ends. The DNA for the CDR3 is TGTGCCTGGAGTGATGACGGGGGCTACACCTTC. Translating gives CAWSDDGGYTF.

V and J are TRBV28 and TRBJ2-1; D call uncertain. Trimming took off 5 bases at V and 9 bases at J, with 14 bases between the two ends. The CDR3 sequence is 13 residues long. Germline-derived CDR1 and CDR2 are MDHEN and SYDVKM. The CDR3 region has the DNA TGTGCCAGCAGTCCCGACAAGCACATTGAGCAGTTCTTC. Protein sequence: CASSPDKHIEQFF.

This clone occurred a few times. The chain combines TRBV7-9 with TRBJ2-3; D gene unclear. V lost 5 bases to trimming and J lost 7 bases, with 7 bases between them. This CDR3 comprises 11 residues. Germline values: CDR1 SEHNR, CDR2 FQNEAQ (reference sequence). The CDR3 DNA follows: TGTGCCAGCAGCCCTGGTAATACGCAGTATTTT. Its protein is CASSPGNTQYF.

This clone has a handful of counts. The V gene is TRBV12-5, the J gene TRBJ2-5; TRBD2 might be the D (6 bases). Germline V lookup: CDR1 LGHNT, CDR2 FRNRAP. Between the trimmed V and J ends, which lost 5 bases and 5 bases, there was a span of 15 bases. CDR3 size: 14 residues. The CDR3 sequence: CASGAGPPWETQYF. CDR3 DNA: TGTGCTAGTGGTGCGGGGCCGCCTTGGGAGACCCAGTACTTC.

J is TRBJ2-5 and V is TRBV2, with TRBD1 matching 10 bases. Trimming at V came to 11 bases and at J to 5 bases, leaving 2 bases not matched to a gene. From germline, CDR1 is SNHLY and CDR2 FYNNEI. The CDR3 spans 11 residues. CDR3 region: CAGQGEETQYF. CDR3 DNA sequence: TGTGCCGGACAGGGGGAGGAGACCCAGTACTTC. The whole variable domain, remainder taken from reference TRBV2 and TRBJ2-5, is EPEVTQTPSHQVTQMGQEVILRCVPISNHLYFYWYRQILGQKVEFLVSFYNNEISEKSEIFDDQFSVERPDGSNFTLKIRSTKLEDSAMYFCAGQGEETQYFGPGTRLLVL.

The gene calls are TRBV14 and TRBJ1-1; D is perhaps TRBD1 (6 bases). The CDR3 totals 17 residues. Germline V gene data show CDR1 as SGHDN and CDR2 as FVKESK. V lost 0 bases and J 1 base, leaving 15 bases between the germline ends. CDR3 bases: TGTGCCAGCAGCCAAGAGGTCGGGGGCTTTAGGAACACTGAAGCTTTCTTT. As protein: CASSQEVGGFRNTEAFF. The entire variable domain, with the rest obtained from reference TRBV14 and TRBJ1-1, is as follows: EAGVTQFPSHSVIEKGQTVTLRCDPISGHDNLYWYRRVMGKEIKFLLHFVKESKQDESGMPNNRFLAERTGGTYSTLKVQPAELEDSGVYFCASSQEVGGFRNTEAFFGQGTRLTVV.

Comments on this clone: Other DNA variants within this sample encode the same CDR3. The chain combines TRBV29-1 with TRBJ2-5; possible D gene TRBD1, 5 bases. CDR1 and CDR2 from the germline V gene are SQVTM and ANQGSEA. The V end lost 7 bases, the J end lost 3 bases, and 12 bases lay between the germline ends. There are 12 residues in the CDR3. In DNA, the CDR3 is TGCAGCGCGGGCCAGGGAAAAGAGACCCAGTACTTC. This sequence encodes CSAGQGKETQYF.

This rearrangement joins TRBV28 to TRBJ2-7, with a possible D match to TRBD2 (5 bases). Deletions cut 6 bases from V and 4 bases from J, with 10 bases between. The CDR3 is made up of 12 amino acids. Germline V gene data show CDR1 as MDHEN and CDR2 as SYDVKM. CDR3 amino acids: CASSLRRYEQYF. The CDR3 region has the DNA TGTGCCAGCAGCCTCAGGAGGTACGAGCAGTACTTC.

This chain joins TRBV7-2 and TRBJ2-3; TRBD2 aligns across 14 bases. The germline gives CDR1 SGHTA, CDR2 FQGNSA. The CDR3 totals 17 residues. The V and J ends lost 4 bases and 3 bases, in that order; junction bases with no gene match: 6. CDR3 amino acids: CASSSGLAGGSTDTQYF. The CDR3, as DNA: TGTGCCAGCAGCTCCGGACTAGCGGGGGGCAGTACAGATACGCAGTATTTT.

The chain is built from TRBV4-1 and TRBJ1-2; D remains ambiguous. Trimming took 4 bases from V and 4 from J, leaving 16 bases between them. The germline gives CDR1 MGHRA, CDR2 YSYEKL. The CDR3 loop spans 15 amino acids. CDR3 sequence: CASSPHPPDAYGYTF. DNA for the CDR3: TGCGCCAGCAGCCCCCATCCGCCGGACGCCTATGGCTACACCTTC.

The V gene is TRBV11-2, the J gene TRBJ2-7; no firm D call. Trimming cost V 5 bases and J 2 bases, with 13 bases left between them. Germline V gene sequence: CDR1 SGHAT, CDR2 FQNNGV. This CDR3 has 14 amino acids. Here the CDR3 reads CASSPRISAYEQYF. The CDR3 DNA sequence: TGTGCCAGCAGCCCTCGGATCTCCGCCTACGAGCAGTACTTC.

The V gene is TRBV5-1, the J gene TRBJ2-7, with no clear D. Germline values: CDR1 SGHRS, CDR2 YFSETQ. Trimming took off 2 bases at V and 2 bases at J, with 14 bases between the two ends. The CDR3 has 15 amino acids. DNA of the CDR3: TGCGCCAGCAGCTTTGACAACACCTTAGCCTACGAGCAGTACTTC. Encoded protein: CASSFDNTLAYEQYF.

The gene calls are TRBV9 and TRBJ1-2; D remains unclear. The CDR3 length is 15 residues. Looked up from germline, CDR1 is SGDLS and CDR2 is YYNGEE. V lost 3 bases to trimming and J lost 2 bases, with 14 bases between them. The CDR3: CASSGRLTENYGYTF. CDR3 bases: TGTGCCAGCAGCGGGCGACTGACGGAGAACTATGGCTACACCTTC.